Each of the 10 T cell receptor beta chains below was sequenced from the same sample in a study of blood T cell repertoires in COVID-19 (dated by TCRdb to between 2020 and 2021). Preparation of the library involved the immunoSEQ multiplex PCR assay. In TCRdb, the immuneACCESS table is reduced to in-frame sequences with V and J assigned. These tables do not hold every clone; where another copy was compared, an unresolved V gene accounts for under half, and the others remain unexplained. The sample has about 80,000 clones on record, under 85% of them singletons. Approximately 8.8% of the sample is held by the ten biggest clonotypes. The sequenced sample was peripheral blood. Receptors were obtained from a human donor in a cohort sampled during active COVID-19.

The J gene is TRBJ1-4, the V gene TRBV9, with D possibly being TRBD1 (5 bases). The germline gives CDR1 SGDLS, CDR2 YYNGEE. V gave up 9 bases and J gave up 4 bases, with 13 bases separating them. The length of the CDR3 is 13 residues. CDR3 region: CANSMGGNEKLFF. CDR3 bases: TGTGCCAACAGTATGGGGGGTAATGAAAAACTGTTTTTT.

J is TRBJ1-3 and V is TRBV5-1, with a possible D match to TRBD1 (5 bases). V was clipped by 6 bases and J by 8 bases, with 18 bases between them. The CDR3 sequence is 14 residues long. In germline, CDR1 is SGHRS, CDR2 YFSETQ. In DNA, the CDR3 is TGCGCCAGCAACGCGGACCCCGGAGGGGACACCATATATTTT. Its translation: CASNADPGGDTIYF.

This sequence joins TRBV5-1 and TRBJ2-5, with a possible D match to TRBD1 (6 bases). Trimming stripped 2 bases from V and 0 bases from J, with 11 bases between. CDR1 and CDR2 from the germline V gene are SGHRS and YFSETQ. The CDR3 extends over 15 amino acids. Written as DNA, the CDR3 is TGCGCCAGCAGCTTACCCTCAGGGGACCAAGAGACCCAGTACTTC. Translation: CASSLPSGDQETQYF.

The chain couples TRBV11-2 to TRBJ2-1; D is ambiguous. Trimming took 5 bases from V and 2 from J, leaving 13 bases between them. The CDR3 sequence is 15 residues long. Germline loops: CDR1 SGHAT, CDR2 FQNNGV. This chain's CDR3 is CASSPSPGPYNEQFF. In nucleotides, the CDR3 is TGTGCCAGCAGCCCCTCACCTGGCCCCTACAATGAGCAGTTCTTC.

This rearrangement joins TRBV19 to TRBJ1-2; D is uncertain. V lost 7 bases to trimming and J lost 4 bases, with 22 bases between them. Looked up from germline, CDR1 is LNHDA and CDR2 is SQIVND (reference sequence). CDR3 length: 16 residues. CDR3 sequence: CASTEYRNEGSYGYTF. In DNA form, the CDR3 reads TGTGCCAGTACGGAATACCGGAATGAGGGTAGCTATGGCTACACCTTC.

The chain has TRBV29-1 and TRBJ2-7; possibly TRBD1 for D (5 bases). Trimming took off 3 bases at V and 5 bases at J, with 11 bases between the two ends. Germline CDR1 SQVTM, CDR2 ANQGSEA. The CDR3 is made up of 12 amino acids. The CDR3 nucleotides are TGCAGCGTTGACCAGGGTCGGCACGAGCAGTACTTC. This sequence encodes CSVDQGRHEQYF.

This clone was seen just once. This rearrangement joins TRBV6-5 to TRBJ2-7, with a possible D match to TRBD2 (5 bases). The CDR3 spans 13 residues. The V and J ends lost 4 bases and 5 bases respectively, with 12 bases between them. The germline gives CDR1 MNHEY, CDR2 SVGAGI. CDR3 nucleotide sequence: TGTGCCAGCAGTTGGCGTGGAGGCCACGAGCAGTACTTC. Translation: CASSWRGGHEQYF.

The chain carries TRBV24-1 and TRBJ2-5; D is perhaps TRBD2 (6 bases). CDR3 length: 16 amino acids. Germline V gene data show CDR1 as KGHDR and CDR2 as SFDVKD. Trimming stripped 0 bases from V and 4 bases from J, with 14 bases between. CDR3 coding DNA: TGTGCCACCAGTGATTTGCGGTTTGGAGGGTTAGAGACCCAGTACTTC. This translates into CATSDLRFGGLETQYF.

The chain links TRBV19 to TRBJ1-1; D is unclear. V shed 3 bases and J shed 1 base, with 6 bases lying between them. CDR3 length equals 13 residues. Per germline, CDR1 LNHDA and CDR2 SQIVND (reference sequence). This chain's CDR3 is CASSIVPNTEAFF. CDR3 DNA sequence: TGTGCCAGTAGTATCGTTCCGAACACTGAAGCTTTCTTT.

The rearrangement links TRBV30 to TRBJ2-3, with 7 bases aligning to TRBD1. The germline CDR1 and CDR2 sequences are GTSNPN and SVGIG (reference sequence). With 3 bases clipped from V and 3 bases from J, the junction kept 9 bases outside the gene matches. This CDR3 spans 15 amino acids. CDR3 residues: CAWSRDRAGTDTQYF. The CDR3 DNA sequence: TGTGCCTGGAGCCGTGACAGGGCTGGGACAGATACGCAGTATTTT.